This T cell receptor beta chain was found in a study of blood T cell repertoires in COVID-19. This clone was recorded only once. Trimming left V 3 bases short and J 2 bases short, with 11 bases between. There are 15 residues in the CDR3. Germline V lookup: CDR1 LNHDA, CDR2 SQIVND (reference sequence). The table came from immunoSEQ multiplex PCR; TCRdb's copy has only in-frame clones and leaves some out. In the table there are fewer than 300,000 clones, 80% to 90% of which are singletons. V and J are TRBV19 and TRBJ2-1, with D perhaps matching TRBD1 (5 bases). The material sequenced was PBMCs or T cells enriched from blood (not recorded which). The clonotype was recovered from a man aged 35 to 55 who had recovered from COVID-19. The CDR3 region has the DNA TGTGCCAGTAGTATCGAGGACACCGCCTACAATGAGCAGTTCTTC. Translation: CASSIEDTAYNEQFF. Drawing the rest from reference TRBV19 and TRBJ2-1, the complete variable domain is DGGITQSPKYLFRKEGQNVTLSCEQNLNHDAMYWYRQDPGQGLRLIYYSQIVNDFQKGDIAEGYSVSREKKESFPLTVTSAQKNPTAFYLCASSIEDTAYNEQFFGPGTRLTVL.